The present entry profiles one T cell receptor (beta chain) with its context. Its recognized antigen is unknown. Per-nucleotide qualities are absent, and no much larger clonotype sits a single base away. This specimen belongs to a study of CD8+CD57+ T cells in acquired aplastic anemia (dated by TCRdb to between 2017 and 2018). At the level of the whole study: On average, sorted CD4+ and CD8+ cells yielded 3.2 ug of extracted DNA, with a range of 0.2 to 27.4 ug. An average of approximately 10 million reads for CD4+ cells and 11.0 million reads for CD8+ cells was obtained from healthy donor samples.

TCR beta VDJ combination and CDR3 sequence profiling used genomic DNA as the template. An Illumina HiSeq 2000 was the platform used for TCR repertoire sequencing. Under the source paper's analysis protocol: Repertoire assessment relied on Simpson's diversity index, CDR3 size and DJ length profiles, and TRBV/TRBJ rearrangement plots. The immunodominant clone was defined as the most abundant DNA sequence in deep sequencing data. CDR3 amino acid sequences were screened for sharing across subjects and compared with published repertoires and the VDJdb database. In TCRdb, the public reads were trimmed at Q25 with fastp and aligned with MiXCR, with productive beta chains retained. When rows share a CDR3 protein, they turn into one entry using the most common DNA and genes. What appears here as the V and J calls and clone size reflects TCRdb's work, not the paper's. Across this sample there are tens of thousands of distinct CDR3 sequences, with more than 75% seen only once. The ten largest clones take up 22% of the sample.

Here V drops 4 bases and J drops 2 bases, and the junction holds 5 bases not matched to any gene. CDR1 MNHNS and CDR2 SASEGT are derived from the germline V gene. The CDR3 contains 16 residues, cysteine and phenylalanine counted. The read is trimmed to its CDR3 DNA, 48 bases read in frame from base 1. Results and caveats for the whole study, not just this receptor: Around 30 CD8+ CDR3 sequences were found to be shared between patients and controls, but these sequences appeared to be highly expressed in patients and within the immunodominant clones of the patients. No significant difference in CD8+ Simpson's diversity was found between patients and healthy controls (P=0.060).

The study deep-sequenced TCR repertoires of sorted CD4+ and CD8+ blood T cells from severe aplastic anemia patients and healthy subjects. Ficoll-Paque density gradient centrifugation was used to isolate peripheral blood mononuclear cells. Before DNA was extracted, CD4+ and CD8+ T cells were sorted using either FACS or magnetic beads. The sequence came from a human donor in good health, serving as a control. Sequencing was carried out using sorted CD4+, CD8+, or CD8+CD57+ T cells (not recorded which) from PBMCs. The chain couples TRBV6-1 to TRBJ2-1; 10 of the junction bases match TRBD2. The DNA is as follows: TGTGCCAGCAGTGGGGCTAGCGGGGGCCCCTACAATGAGCAGTTCTTC. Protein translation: CASSGASGGPYNEQFF.